The 20 T cell receptor beta chains below all came from one sample that was sequenced in a study of blood T cell repertoires in COVID-19. Profiling relied on immunoSEQ multiplex PCR, and the TCRdb table lists in-frame clones only, not all of them. The sample has some 110,000 clones, around 86% seen once. Material: peripheral blood. These receptors came from a man older than 75 with acute or convalescent COVID-19.

This chain links TRBV6-5 with TRBJ1-2; D is ambiguous. This CDR3 region has 13 residues. Deletions cut 4 bases from V and 3 bases from J, with 9 bases between. Germline CDR1 is MNHEY and CDR2 is SVGAGI. The CDR3 DNA sequence: TGTGCCAGCAGTTCCCCTGTCGACTATGGCTACACCTTC. This encodes CASSSPVDYGYTF.

The V and J genes are TRBV28 and TRBJ1-1; D gene ambiguous. The CDR3 consists of 13 residues. Trimming removed 1 base at V and 7 bases at J, with 10 bases between. CDR1 MDHEN and CDR2 SYDVKM come from the germline V gene. The CDR3 loop reads CASSLLFPGEAFF. DNA of the CDR3: TGTGCCAGCAGTTTATTATTCCCCGGTGAAGCTTTCTTT.

This chain uses TRBV15 with TRBJ1-3; D ambiguous. In germline, CDR1 is LNHNV, CDR2 YYDKDF (reference sequence). The CDR3 contains 17 residues. Trimming took off 0 bases at V and 3 bases at J, with 15 bases between the two ends. The CDR3 nucleotides read TGTGCCACCAGCAGAGAGATCGGGATGGATTTTGGAAACACCATATATTTT. This encodes CATSREIGMDFGNTIYF. The full variable domain, rest sourced from reference TRBV15 and TRBJ1-3, is DAMVIQNPRYQVTQFGKPVTLSCSQTLNHNVMYWYQQKSSQAPKLLFHYYDKDFNNEADTPDNFQSRRPNTSFCFLDIRSPGLGDTAMYLCATSREIGMDFGNTIYFGEGSWLTVV.

The chain uses TRBV5-5 and TRBJ1-1; the D gene is possibly TRBD1 (5 bases). CDR3 length equals 16 residues. Germline CDR1 reads SGHKS; CDR2 reads YYEKEE (reference sequence). V was shortened by 1 base and J by 2 bases, with 15 bases between the two germline ends. CDR3 protein: CASSLSGVGGNTEAFF. As DNA, the CDR3 is TGTGCCAGCAGCTTGTCGGGGGTCGGGGGAAACACTGAAGCTTTCTTT.

This rearrangement joins TRBV19 to TRBJ1-1; D remains unclear. CDR3 length equals 13 residues. V was pared by 4 bases and J by 5 bases, with 11 bases between. From germline, CDR1 is LNHDA and CDR2 SQIVND (reference sequence). CDR3 in amino acids: CASSTARETEAFF. CDR3 in DNA: TGTGCCAGTAGTACCGCTAGGGAGACTGAAGCTTTCTTT.

The V and J genes are TRBV5-1 and TRBJ2-3; weak D call: TRBD1 (7 bases). The germline V gene has CDR1 SGHRS and CDR2 YFSETQ. This CDR3 region has 16 residues. V dropped 4 bases and J dropped 5 bases, with 20 bases sitting between them. Here the CDR3 DNA reads TGCGCCAGCAGCATCTTCTCCAGGGGGGCGGGAGATACGCAGTATTTT. This codes for CASSIFSRGAGDTQYF.

The chain carries TRBV2 and TRBJ2-4; D is perhaps TRBD2 (6 bases). The CDR3 runs 16 residues. Germline assignment: CDR1 SNHLY and CDR2 FYNNEI. Trimming took off 1 base at V and 7 bases at J, with 17 bases between the two ends. The CDR3 region is CASSEEAGDLINIQYF. CDR3 bases: TGTGCCAGCAGTGAAGAAGCCGGGGACTTGATTAACATTCAGTACTTC.

The chain is built from TRBV6-5 and TRBJ1-2; TRBD1 agrees at 7 bases. The trim removed 5 bases at V and 8 bases at J, leaving 5 bases unmatched. CDR3 length: 12 amino acids. Germline V gives CDR1 MNHEY, CDR2 SVGAGI. This CDR3 is CASSPGQRGYTF. The CDR3 DNA sequence: TGTGCCAGCAGTCCGGGACAGCGCGGCTACACCTTC.

V gene TRBV3-1 (or the pseudogene TRBV3-2) combines with J gene TRBJ2-2, with 12 bases fitting TRBD2. Germline V CDR1 and CDR2: LGHDT, YNNKEL (reference sequence). The CDR3 loop spans 17 amino acids. The junction had 5 bases not matched to a gene; V was cut back by 5 bases and J by 1 base. This CDR3 is CASSYGLAGMNTGELFF. The CDR3 region has the DNA TGTGCCAGCAGCTATGGACTAGCGGGGATGAACACCGGGGAGCTGTTTTTT.

In its sample, this clone was seen a few times. The chain employs TRBV11-2 and TRBJ2-2, with 8 nucleotides matching TRBD2. Per germline, CDR1 SGHAT and CDR2 FQNNGV. The ends lost 8 bases at V and 4 bases at J; junction bases unmatched: 6. There are 14 residues in the CDR3. CDR3 sequence reads: CASGAGASTGELFF. CDR3 nucleotides: TGTGCCAGCGGAGCGGGAGCCAGCACCGGGGAGCTGTTTTTT. The full variable domain, with the rest looked up from reference TRBV11-2 and TRBJ2-2, is EAGVAQSPRYKIIEKRQSVAFWCNPISGHATLYWYQQILGQGPKLLIQFQNNGVVDDSQLPKDRFSAERLKGVDSTLKIQPAKLEDSAVYLCASGAGASTGELFFGEGSRLTVL.

The V and J genes are TRBV18 and TRBJ2-7, with TRBD1 matching 7 bases. Unmatched junction bases numbered 3, after V lost 4 bases and J lost 0 bases. This CDR3 contains 14 residues. Germline lookup yields CDR1 KGHSH and CDR2 LQKENI. CDR3 DNA sequence: TGTGCCAGCTCACTACAGGGGACCTCCTACGAGCAGTACTTC. Translated, it gives CASSLQGTSYEQYF.

This chain connects TRBV11-2 to TRBJ2-7; D might be TRBD1 (5 bases). The CDR3 sequence is 13 residues long. V was shortened by 1 base and J by 3 bases, with 7 bases between the two germline ends. CDR1 is SGHAT and CDR2 is FQNNGV in the germline V gene. Here the CDR3 reads CASSLGGGYEQYF. Here the CDR3 DNA reads TGTGCCAGCAGCTTAGGGGGCGGCTACGAGCAGTACTTC.

The V gene is TRBV6-5, the J gene TRBJ1-6; a weak D match, TRBD1 (6 bases). This CDR3 contains 14 residues. Germline V lookup: CDR1 MNHEY, CDR2 SVGAGI. Trimming shortened V by 4 bases and J by 7 bases, and 11 bases separated the two germline ends. CDR3 sequence: CASSSTGTNSPLHF. The CDR3, as DNA: TGTGCCAGCAGTTCCACAGGGACCAATTCACCCCTCCACTTT.

V is TRBV9 and J is TRBJ2-1, with 10 bases aligning to TRBD2. Germline V CDR1 and CDR2: SGDLS, YYNGEE. The CDR3 has 15 residues. After removal of 5 bases from V and 2 bases from J, the junction contained 4 bases not matched to a gene. The CDR3 region is CASSWTSGTYNEQFF. The CDR3 nucleotides are TGTGCCAGCAGTTGGACTAGCGGAACCTACAATGAGCAGTTCTTC.

The J gene is TRBJ2-3, the V gene TRBV4-1; 10 positions match TRBD2. CDR1 and CDR2 (germline): MGHRA, YSYEKL. The CDR3 sequence is 15 residues long. With 4 bases clipped from V and 6 bases from J, the junction kept 7 bases outside the gene matches. DNA for the CDR3: TGCGCCAGCAGCCTGGACTGGACTAGCGGCGATACGCAGTATTTT. It codes for CASSLDWTSGDTQYF.

This chain connects TRBV6-2 or TRBV6-3 to TRBJ1-1; 11 nucleotides match TRBD1. Germline trimming cut 5 bases from V and 11 bases from J; bases unmatched to any gene: 4. The germline gives CDR1 MNHEY, CDR2 SVGEGT. The CDR3 consists of 12 residues. The DNA for the CDR3 is TGTGCCAGCAGTCACGGACAGGGGGCGGCTTTCTTT. Protein product: CASSHGQGAAFF.

This sequence joins TRBV4-1 and TRBJ1-2; 7 nucleotides line up with TRBD1. V lost 4 bases to trimming and J lost 1 base; unmatched junction nucleotides: 6. Germline assignment: CDR1 MGHRA and CDR2 YSYEKL. CDR3 length: 15 residues. CDR3 bases: TGCGCCAGCAGCCGGACAGGCGCCTTTAACTATGGCTACACCTTC. Translating it yields CASSRTGAFNYGYTF.

The J gene is TRBJ1-4, the V gene TRBV4-1; D is unclear. Between the trimmed V and J ends, which lost 4 bases and 5 bases, there was a span of 14 bases. The CDR3 length is 15 residues. The germline V gene has CDR1 MGHRA and CDR2 YSYEKL. CDR3: CASSLGGGKNEKLFF. The CDR3 nucleotides are TGCGCCAGCAGCCTGGGAGGAGGGAAAAATGAAAAACTGTTTTTT.

The V gene is TRBV19, the J gene TRBJ1-5, with TRBD1 identical over 9 bases. The germline V gene has CDR1 LNHDA and CDR2 SQIVND (reference sequence). J gave up 6 bases and V 10 bases, and 10 bases lay outside the gene matches. The CDR3 is 14 residues long. The CDR3: CAICFTTGGQPQHF. The CDR3, as DNA: TGTGCCATTTGTTTCACGACAGGGGGTCAGCCCCAGCATTTT.

This rearrangement joins TRBV3-1 (or the pseudogene TRBV3-2) to TRBJ2-1; 12 nucleotides agree with TRBD2. The trim removed 3 bases at V and 10 bases at J, leaving 16 bases unmatched. The CDR3 contains 18 residues. CDR1 and CDR2 from the germline V gene are LGHDT and YNNKEL (reference sequence). The CDR3 spells CASSHLFVLAGGGEEQFF. CDR3 coding DNA: TGTGCCAGCAGCCACCTGTTCGTTCTAGCGGGAGGGGGTGAAGAGCAGTTCTTC.